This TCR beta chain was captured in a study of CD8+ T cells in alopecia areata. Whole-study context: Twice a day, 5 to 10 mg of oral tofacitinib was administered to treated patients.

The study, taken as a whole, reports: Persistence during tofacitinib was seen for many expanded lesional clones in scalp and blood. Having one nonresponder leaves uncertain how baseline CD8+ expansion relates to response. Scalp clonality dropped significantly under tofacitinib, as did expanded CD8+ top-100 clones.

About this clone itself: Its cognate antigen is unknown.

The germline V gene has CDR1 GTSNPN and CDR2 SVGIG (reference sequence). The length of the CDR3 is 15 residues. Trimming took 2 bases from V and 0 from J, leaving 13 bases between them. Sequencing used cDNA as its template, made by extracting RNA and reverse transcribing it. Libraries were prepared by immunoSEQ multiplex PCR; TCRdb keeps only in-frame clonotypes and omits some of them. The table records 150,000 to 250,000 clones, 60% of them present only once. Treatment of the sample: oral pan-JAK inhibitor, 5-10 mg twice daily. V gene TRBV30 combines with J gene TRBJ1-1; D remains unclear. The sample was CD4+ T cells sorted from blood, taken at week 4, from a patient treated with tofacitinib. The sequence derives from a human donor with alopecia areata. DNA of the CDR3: TGTGCCTGGAGTAGAGCGGATGCCATGAACACTGAAGCTTTCTTT. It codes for CAWSRADAMNTEAFF.